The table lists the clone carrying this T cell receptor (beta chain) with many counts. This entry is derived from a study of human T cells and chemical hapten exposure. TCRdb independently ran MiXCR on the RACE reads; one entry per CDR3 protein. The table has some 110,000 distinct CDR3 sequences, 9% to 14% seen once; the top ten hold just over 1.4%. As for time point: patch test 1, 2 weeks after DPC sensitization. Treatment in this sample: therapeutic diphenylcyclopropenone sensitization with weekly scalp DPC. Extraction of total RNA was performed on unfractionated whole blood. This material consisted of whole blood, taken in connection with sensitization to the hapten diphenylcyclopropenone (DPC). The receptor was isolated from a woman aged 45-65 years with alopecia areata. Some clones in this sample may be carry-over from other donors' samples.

The CDR3, as DNA: TGTGCCAGCAGGACAGGGGGGTCAACAGATACGCAGTATTTT. This translates into CASRTGGSTDTQYF. This chain links TRBV28 with TRBJ2-3; 9 bases line up with TRBD1. Germline CDR1 is MDHEN and CDR2 is SYDVKM. Trimming removed 6 bases from V and 3 bases from J; junction bases left unmatched: 4. The CDR3 contains 14 residues.